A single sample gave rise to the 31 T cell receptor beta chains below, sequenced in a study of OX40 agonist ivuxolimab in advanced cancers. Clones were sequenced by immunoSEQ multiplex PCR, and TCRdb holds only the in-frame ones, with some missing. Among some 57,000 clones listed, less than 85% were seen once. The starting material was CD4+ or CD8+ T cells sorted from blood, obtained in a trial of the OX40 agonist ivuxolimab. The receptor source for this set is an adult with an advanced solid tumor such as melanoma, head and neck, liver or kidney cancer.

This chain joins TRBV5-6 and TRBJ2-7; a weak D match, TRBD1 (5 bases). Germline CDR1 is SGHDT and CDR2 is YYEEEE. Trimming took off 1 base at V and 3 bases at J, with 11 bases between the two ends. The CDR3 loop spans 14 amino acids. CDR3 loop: CASSLMGPGYEQYF. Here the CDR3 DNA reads TGTGCCAGCAGCTTGATGGGGCCTGGCTACGAGCAGTACTTC.

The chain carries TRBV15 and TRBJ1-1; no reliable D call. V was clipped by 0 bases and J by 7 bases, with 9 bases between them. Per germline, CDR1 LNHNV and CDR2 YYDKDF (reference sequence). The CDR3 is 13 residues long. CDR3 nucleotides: TGTGCCACCAGCAGAGATTCTGAAAATGAAGCTTTCTTT. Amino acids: CATSRDSENEAFF.

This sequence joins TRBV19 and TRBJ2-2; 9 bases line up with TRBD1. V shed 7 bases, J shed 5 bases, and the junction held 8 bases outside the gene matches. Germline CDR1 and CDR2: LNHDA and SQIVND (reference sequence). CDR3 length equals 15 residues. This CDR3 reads CASTPGTGYTGELFF. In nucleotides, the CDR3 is TGTGCCAGTACCCCCGGGACAGGGTATACCGGGGAGCTGTTTTTT.

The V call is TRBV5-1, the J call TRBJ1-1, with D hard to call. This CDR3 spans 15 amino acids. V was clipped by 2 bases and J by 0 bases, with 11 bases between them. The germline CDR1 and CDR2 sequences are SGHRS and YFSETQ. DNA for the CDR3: TGCGCCAGCAGCTTCCTTGGAAGGTTGAACACTGAAGCTTTCTTT. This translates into CASSFLGRLNTEAFF. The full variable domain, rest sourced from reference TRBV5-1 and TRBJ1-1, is KAGVTQTPRYLIKTRGQQVTLSCSPISGHRSVSWYQQTPGQGLQFLFEYFSETQRNKGNFPGRFSGRQFSNSRSEMNVSTLELGDSALYLCASSFLGRLNTEAFFGQGTRLTVV.

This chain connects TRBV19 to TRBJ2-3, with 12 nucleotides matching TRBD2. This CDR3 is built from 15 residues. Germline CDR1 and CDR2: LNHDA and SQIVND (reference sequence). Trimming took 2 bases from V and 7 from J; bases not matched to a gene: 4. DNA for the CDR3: TGTGCCAGTAGTATACCGACTAGCGGGAGTCATACGCAGTATTTT. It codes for CASSIPTSGSHTQYF.

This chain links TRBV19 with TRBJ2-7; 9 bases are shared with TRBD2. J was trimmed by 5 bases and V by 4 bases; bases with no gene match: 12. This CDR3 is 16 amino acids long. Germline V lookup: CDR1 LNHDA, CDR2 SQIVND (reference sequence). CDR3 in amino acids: CASSSSGREGLDEQYF. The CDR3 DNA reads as TGTGCCAGTAGTAGTAGCGGGCGGGAGGGCCTCGACGAGCAGTACTTC.

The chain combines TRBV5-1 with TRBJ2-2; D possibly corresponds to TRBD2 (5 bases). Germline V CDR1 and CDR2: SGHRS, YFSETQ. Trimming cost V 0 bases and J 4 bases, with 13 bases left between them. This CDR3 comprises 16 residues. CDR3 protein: CASSLGGGYLTGELFF. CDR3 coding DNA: TGCGCCAGCAGCTTGGGCGGAGGTTACCTCACCGGGGAGCTGTTTTTT.

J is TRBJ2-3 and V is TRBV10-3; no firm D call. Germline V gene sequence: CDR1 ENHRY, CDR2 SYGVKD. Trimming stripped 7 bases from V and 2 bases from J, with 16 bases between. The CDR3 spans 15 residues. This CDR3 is CAIKRHGQTTDTQYF. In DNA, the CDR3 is TGTGCCATCAAAAGGCACGGCCAGACCACAGATACGCAGTATTTT.

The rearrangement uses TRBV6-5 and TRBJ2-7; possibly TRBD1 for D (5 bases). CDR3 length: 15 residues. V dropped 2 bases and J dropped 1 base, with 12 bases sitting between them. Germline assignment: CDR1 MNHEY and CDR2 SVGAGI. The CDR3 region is CASSYGRVGSYEQYF. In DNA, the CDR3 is TGTGCCAGCAGTTACGGCAGGGTCGGGTCCTACGAGCAGTACTTC.

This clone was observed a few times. CDR3: CASIEVQGAENIQYF. The CDR3 DNA reads TGTGCCAGCATAGAGGTCCAGGGGGCTGAAAACATTCAGTACTTC. This chain links TRBV2 with TRBJ2-4; 8 bases map to TRBD1. Germline-derived CDR1 and CDR2 are SNHLY and FYNNEI. V lost 7 bases, J lost 5 bases, and 10 bases stayed unmatched. The CDR3 consists of 15 residues.

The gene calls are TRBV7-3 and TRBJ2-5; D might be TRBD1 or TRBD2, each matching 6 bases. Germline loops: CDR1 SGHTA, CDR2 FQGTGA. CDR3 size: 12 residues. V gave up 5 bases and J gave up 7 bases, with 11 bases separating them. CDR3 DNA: TGTGCCAGCAGCGACGAGGGGGGGACCCAGTACTTC. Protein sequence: CASSDEGGTQYF.

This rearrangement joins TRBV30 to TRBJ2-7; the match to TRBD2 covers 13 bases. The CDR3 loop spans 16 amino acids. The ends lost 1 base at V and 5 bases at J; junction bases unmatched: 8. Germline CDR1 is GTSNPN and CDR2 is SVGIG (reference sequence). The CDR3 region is CAWSAGGLAGVHEQYF. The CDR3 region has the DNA TGTGCCTGGAGTGCAGGTGGACTAGCGGGAGTTCACGAGCAGTACTTC.

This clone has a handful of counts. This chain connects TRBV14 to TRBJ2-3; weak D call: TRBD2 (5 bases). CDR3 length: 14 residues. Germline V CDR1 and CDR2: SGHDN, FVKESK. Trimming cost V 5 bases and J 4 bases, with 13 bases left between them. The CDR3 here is CASSLGLVADTQYF. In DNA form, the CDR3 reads TGTGCCAGCAGCTTAGGACTGGTGGCAGATACGCAGTATTTT.

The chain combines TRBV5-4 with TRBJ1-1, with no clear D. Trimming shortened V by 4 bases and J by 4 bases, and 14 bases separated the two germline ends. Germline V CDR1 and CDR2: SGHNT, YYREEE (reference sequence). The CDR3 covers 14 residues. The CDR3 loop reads CASSPPKGPTEAFF. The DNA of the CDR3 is TGTGCCAGCAGCCCCCCTAAGGGCCCCACTGAAGCTTTCTTT.

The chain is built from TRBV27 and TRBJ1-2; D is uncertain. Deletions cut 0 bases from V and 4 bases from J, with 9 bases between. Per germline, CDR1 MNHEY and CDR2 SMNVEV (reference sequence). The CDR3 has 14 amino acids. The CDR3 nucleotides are TGTGCCAGCAGTTTATCGTTGGCCGGCTATGGCTACACCTTC. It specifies CASSLSLAGYGYTF.

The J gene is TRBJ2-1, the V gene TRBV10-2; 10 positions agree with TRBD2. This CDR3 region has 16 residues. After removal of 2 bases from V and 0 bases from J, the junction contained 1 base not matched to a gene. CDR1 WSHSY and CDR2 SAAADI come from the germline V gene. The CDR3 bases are TGCGCCAGCAGTGAGGCTAGCGGGAGCTCCTACAATGAGCAGTTCTTC. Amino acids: CASSEASGSSYNEQFF.

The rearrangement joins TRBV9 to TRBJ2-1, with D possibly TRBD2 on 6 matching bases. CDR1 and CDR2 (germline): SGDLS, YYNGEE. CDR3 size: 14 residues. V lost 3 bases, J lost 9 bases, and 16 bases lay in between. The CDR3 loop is CASSGLVGSAEQFF. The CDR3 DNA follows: TGTGCCAGCAGCGGACTAGTCGGATCGGCTGAGCAGTTCTTC.

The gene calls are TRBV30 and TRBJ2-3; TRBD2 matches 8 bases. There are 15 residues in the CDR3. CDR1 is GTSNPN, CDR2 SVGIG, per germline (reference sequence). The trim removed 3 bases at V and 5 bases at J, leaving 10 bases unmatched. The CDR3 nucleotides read TGTGCCTGGAGCGGGGGACTAGGGGAAAGAGATACGCAGTATTTT. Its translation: CAWSGGLGERDTQYF.

CDR3 bases: TGTGCCAGCAGCTATGGGGGGAGTGAGATAAAGGATGAGCAGTTCTTC. It yields the protein CASSYGGSEIKDEQFF. V and J are TRBV7-9 and TRBJ2-1; D perhaps matches TRBD2 (6 bases). Germline values: CDR1 SEHNR, CDR2 FQNEAQ (reference sequence). Trimming took 4 bases from V and 8 from J, leaving 21 bases between them. This CDR3 spans 16 amino acids. Variable domain in full (rest from reference TRBV7-9 and TRBJ2-1): DTGVSQNPRHKITKRGQNVTFRCDPISEHNRLYWYRQTLGQGPEFLTYFQNEAQLEKSRLLSDRFSAERPKGSFSTLEIQRTEQGDSAMYLCASSYGGSEIKDEQFFGPGTRLTVL.

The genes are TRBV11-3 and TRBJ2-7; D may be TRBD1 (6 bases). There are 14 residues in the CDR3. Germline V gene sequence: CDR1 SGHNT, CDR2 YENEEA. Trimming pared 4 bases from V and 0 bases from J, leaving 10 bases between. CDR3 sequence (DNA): TGTGCCAGCAGCTCCGGGACAAACTCCTACGAGCAGTACTTC. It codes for CASSSGTNSYEQYF.

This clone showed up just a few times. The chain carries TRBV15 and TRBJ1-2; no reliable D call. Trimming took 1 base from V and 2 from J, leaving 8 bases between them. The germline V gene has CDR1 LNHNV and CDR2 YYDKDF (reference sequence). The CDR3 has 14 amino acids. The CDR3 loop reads CATSRAGFNYGYTF. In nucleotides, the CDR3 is TGTGCCACCAGCAGAGCGGGGTTCAACTATGGCTACACCTTC.

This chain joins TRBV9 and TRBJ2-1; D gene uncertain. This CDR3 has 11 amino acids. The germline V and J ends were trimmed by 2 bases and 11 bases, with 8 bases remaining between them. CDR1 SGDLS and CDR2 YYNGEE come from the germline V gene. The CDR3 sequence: CASSVAGQQFF. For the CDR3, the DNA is TGTGCCAGCAGCGTGGCCGGTCAGCAGTTCTTC. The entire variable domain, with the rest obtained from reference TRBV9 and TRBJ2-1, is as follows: DSGVTQTPKHLITATGQRVTLRCSPRSGDLSVYWYQQSLDQGLQFLIQYYNGEERAKGNILERFSAQQFPDLHSELNLSSLELGDSALYFCASSVAGQQFFGPGTRLTVL.

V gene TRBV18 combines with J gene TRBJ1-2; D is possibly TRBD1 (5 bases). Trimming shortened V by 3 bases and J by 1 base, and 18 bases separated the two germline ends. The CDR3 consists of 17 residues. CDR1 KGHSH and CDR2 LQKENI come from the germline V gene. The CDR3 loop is CASSPLGPGRDNYGYTF. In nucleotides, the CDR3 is TGTGCCAGCTCACCCTTAGGTCCAGGCAGGGATAACTATGGCTACACCTTC.

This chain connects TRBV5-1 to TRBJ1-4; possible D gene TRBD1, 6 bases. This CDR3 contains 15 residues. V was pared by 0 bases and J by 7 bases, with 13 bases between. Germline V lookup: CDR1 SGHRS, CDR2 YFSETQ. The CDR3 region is CASSLGAGDSEKLFF. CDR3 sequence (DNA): TGCGCCAGCAGCTTGGGGGCAGGGGATTCTGAAAAACTGTTTTTT.

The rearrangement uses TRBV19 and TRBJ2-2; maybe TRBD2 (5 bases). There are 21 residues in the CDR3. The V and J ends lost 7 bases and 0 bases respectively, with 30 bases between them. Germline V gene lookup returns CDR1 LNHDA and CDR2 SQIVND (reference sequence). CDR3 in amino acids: CASTQPRRASPSASNTGELFF. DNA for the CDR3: TGTGCCAGTACCCAGCCTCGGCGGGCATCCCCCTCTGCGTCGAACACCGGGGAGCTGTTTTTT. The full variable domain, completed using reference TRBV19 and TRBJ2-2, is DGGITQSPKYLFRKEGQNVTLSCEQNLNHDAMYWYRQDPGQGLRLIYYSQIVNDFQKGDIAEGYSVSREKKESFPLTVTSAQKNPTAFYLCASTQPRRASPSASNTGELFFGEGSRLTVL.

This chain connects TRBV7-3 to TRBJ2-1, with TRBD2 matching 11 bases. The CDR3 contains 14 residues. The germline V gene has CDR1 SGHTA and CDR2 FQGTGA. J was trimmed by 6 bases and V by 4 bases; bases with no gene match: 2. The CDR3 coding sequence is TGTGCCAGCAGCTACACTAGCGGGAGCAATGAGCAGTTCTTC. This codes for CASSYTSGSNEQFF.

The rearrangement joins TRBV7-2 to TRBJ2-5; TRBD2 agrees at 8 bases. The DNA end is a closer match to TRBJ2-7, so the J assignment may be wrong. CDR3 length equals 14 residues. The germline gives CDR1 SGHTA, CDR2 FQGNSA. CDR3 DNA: TGTGCCAGCAGCTCCACCCCGGGACTAGTCGAGCAGTACTTC. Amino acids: CASSSTPGLVEQYF.

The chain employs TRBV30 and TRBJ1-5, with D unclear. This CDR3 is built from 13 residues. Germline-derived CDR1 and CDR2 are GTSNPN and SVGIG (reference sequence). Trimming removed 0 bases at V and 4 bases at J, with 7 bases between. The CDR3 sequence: CAWSVDTNQPQHF. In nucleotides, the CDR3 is TGTGCCTGGAGTGTAGACACGAATCAGCCCCAGCATTTT.

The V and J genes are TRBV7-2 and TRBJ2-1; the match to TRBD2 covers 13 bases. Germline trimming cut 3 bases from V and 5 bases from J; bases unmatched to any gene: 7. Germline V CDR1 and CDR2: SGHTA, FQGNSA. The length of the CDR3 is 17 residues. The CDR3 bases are TGTGCCAGCAGCTTCCTAACTGGGACTAGCGGGAACAATGAGCAGTTCTTC. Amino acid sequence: CASSFLTGTSGNNEQFF. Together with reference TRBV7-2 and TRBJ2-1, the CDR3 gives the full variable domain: GAGVSQSPSNKVTEKGKDVELRCDPISGHTALYWYRQSLGQGLEFLIYFQGNSAPDKSGLPSDRFSAERTGGSVSTLTIQRTQQEDSAVYLCASSFLTGTSGNNEQFFGPGTRLTVL.

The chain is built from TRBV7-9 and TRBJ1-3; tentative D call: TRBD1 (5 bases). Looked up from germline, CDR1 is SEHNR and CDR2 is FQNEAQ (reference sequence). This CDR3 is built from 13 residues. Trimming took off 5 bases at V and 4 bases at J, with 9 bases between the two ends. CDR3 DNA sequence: TGTGCCAGCAGCGCGACAGTAGGAAACACCATATATTTT. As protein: CASSATVGNTIYF.

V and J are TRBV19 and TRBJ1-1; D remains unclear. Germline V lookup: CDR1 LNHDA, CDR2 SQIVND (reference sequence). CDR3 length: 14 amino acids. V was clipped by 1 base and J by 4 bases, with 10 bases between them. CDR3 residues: CASSIGQTATEAFF. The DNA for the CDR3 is TGTGCCAGTAGTATAGGTCAGACGGCCACTGAAGCTTTCTTT.